Here is one TCR beta chain with its context. The sample comes from a study of blood T cell repertoires in COVID-19. Across the whole study: Sites across the United States, Italy and Spain contributed samples from acute and convalescent COVID-19. Sources were T cells, B-cell-depleted T cells, or PBMCs; the material itself was cDNA or gDNA.

J was trimmed by 5 bases and V by 4 bases; bases with no gene match: 5. The V gene's germline CDR1 is LNHNV and CDR2 YYDKDF (reference sequence). The CDR3 is made up of 15 amino acids. The method was immunoSEQ multiplex PCR; TCRdb's version includes in-frame clones alone and lacks a portion of them. The sample records 70,000 to 95,000 clones, around 92% being singletons. Source material: peripheral blood. This TCR was sampled from a man between 50 and 59 years old with COVID-19, enrolled during active disease. This sequence joins TRBV15 and TRBJ1-4; 9 bases match TRBD1. CDR3 sequence: CATSNRDRENEKLFF. The CDR3 DNA sequence: TGTGCCACCAGCAACCGGGACAGGGAGAATGAAAAACTGTTTTTT.